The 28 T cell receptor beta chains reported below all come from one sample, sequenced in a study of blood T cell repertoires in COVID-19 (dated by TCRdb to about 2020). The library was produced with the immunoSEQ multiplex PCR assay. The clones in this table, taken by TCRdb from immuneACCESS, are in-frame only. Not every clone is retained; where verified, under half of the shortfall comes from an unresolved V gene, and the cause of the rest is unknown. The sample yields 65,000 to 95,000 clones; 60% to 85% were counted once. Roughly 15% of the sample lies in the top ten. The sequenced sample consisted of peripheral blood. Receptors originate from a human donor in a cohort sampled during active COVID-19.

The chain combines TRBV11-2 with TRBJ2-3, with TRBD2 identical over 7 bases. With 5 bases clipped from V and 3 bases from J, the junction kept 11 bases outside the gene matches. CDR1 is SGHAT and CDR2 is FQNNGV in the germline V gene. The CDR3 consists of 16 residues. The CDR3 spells CASSLKIAGWTDTQYF. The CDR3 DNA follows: TGTGCCAGCAGCCTTAAGATAGCGGGCTGGACAGATACGCAGTATTTT.

Written as DNA, the CDR3 is TGTGCCAGCAGCCCGAGTAACTATGGCTACACCTTC. This encodes CASSPSNYGYTF. The chain joins TRBV6-5 to TRBJ1-2; D uncertain. The germline V and J ends were trimmed by 6 bases and 1 base, with 6 bases remaining between them. CDR3 length: 12 amino acids. Germline V gives CDR1 MNHEY, CDR2 SVGAGI.

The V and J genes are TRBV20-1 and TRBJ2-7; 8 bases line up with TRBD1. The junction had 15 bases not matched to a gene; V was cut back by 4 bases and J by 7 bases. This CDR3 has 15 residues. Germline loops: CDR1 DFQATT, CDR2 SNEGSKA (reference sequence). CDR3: CSANDQTGDRREQYF. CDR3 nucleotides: TGCAGTGCTAATGACCAGACAGGGGACCGCCGGGAGCAGTACTTC.

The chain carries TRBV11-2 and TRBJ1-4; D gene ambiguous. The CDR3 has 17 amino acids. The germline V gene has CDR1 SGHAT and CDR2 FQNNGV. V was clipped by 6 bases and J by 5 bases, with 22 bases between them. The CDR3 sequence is CASSPLETALANEKLFF. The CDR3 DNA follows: TGTGCCAGCAGTCCCCTCGAGACCGCCTTAGCGAATGAAAAACTGTTTTTT.

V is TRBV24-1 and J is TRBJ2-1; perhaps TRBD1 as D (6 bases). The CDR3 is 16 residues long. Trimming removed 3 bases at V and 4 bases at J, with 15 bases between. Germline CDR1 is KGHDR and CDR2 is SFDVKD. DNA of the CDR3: TGTGCCACCAGTGATCCGTTCAGGGGTGGGTACAATGAGCAGTTCTTC. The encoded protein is CATSDPFRGGYNEQFF.

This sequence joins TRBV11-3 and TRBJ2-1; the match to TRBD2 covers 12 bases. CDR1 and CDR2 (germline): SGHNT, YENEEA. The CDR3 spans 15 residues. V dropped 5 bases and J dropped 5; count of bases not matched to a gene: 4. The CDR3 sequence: CASSPSGRADNEQFF. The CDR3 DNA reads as TGTGCCAGCAGCCCTAGCGGGAGGGCCGACAATGAGCAGTTCTTC.

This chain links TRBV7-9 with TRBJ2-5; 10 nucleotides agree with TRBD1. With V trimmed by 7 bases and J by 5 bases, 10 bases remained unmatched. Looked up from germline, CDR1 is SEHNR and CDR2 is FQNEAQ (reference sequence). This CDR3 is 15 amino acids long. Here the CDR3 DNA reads TGTGCCAGCACCGGGACAGGGGTATTGGGGGAGACCCAGTACTTC. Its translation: CASTGTGVLGETQYF.

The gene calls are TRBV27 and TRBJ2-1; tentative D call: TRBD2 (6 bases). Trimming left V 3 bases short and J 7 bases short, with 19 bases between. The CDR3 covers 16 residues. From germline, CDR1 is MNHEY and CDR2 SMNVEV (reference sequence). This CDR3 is CASSFDTLREDNEQFF. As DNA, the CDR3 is TGTGCCAGCAGTTTTGATACGCTAAGGGAGGATAATGAGCAGTTCTTC.

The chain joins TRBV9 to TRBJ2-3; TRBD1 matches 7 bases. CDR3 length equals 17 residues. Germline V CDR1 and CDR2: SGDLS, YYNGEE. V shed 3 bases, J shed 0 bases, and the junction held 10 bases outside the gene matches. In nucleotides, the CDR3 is TGTGCCAGCAGCGCCAGACAGGGACCCTCTAGCACAGATACGCAGTATTTT. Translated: CASSARQGPSSTDTQYF. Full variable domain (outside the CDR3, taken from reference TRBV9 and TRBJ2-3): DSGVTQTPKHLITATGQRVTLRCSPRSGDLSVYWYQQSLDQGLQFLIQYYNGEERAKGNILERFSAQQFPDLHSELNLSSLELGDSALYFCASSARQGPSSTDTQYFGPGTRLTVL.

The CDR3 DNA follows: TGTGCCAGCAGCCCCGTCGAGTCTAATGAAAAACTGTTTTTT. This gives the protein CASSPVESNEKLFF. The J gene is TRBJ1-4, the V gene TRBV7-6; no clear D. V was pared by 5 bases and J by 3 bases, with 10 bases between. CDR1 is SGHVS, CDR2 FNYEAQ, per germline. This CDR3 contains 14 residues.

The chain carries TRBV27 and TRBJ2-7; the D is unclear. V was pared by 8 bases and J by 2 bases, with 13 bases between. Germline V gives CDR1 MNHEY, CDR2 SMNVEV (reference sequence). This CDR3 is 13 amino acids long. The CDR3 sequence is CASRNRDTYEQYV. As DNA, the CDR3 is TGTGCCAGCCGCAACAGAGACACCTACGAGCAGTACGTC.

In DNA, the CDR3 is TGCAGCGTTGATAAATGGCGGGGGGGAATCTACGAGCAGTACTTC. Translated, it gives CSVDKWRGGIYEQYF. The rearrangement uses TRBV29-1 and TRBJ2-7; 9 positions match TRBD2. With 3 bases clipped from V and 3 bases from J, the junction kept 9 bases outside the gene matches. The CDR3 length is 15 residues. Germline CDR1 reads SQVTM; CDR2 reads ANQGSEA.

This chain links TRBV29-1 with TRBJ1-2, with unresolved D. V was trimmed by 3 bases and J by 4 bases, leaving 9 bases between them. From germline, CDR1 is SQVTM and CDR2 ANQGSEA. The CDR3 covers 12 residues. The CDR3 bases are TGCAGCGTTGACGACATCACCTATGGCTACACCTTC. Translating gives CSVDDITYGYTF.

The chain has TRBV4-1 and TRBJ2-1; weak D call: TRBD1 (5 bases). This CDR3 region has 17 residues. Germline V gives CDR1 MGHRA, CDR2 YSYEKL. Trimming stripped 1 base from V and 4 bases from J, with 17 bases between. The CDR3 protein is CASSQGRGRVKYNEQFF. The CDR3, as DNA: TGCGCCAGCAGCCAAGGAAGGGGCAGGGTAAAATACAATGAGCAGTTCTTC.

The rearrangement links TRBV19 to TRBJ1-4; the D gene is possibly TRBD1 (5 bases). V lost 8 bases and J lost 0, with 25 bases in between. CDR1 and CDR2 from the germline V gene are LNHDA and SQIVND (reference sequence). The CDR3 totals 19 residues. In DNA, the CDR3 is TGTGCCAGTCGGGAGGCAGGGTTTAGATCGGCGACAACTAATGAAAAACTGTTTTTT. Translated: CASREAGFRSATTNEKLFF.

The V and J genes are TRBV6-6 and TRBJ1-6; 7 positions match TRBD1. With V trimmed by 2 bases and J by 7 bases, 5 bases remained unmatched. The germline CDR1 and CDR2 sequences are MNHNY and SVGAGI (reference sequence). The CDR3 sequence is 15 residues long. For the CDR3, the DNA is TGTGCCAGCAGTTACGACGGGACAGAGAATTCACCCCTCCACTTT. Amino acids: CASSYDGTENSPLHF.

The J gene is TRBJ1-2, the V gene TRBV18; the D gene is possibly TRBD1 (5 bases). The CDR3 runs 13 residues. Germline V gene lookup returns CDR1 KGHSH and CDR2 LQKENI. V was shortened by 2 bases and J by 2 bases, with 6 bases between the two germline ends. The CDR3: CASSPDRNYGYTF. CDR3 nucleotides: TGTGCCAGCTCACCAGACAGAAACTATGGCTACACCTTC.

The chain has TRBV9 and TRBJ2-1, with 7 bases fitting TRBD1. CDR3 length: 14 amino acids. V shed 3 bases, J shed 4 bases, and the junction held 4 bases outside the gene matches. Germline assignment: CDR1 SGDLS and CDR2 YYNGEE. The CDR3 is CASSGTGQYNEQFF. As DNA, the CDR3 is TGTGCCAGCAGCGGGACAGGTCAGTACAATGAGCAGTTCTTC.

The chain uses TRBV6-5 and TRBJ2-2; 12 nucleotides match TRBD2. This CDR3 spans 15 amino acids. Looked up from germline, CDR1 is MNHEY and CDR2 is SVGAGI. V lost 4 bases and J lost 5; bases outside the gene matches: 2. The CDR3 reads CASSSTSGGTGELFF. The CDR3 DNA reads TGTGCCAGCAGTTCCACTAGCGGGGGGACCGGGGAGCTGTTTTTT.

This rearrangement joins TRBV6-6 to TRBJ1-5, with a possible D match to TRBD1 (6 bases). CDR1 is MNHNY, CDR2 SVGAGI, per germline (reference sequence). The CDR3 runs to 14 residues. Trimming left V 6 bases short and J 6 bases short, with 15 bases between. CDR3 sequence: CASRRPQGGQPQHF. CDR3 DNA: TGTGCCAGCAGACGCCCACAGGGCGGTCAGCCCCAGCATTTT.

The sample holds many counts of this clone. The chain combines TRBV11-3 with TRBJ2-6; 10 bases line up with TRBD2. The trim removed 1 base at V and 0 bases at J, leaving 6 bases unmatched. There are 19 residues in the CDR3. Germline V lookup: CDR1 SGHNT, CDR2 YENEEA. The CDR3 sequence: CASSLGPAGGSSGANVLTF. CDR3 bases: TGTGCCAGCAGCTTAGGCCCAGCGGGAGGGAGCTCTGGGGCCAACGTCCTGACTTTC. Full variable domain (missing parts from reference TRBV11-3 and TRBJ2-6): EAGVVQSPRYKIIEKKQPVAFWCNPISGHNTLYWYLQNLGQGPELLIRYENEEAVDDSQLPKDRFSAERLKGVDSTLKIQPAELGDSAVYLCASSLGPAGGSSGANVLTFGAGSRLTVL.

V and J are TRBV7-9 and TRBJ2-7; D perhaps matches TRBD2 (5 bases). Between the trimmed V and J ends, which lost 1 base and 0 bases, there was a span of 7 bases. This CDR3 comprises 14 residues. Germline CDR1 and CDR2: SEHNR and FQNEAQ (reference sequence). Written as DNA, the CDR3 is TGTGCCAGCAGCTTAGAAGGGAGCTCCTACGAGCAGTACGTC. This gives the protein CASSLEGSSYEQYV.

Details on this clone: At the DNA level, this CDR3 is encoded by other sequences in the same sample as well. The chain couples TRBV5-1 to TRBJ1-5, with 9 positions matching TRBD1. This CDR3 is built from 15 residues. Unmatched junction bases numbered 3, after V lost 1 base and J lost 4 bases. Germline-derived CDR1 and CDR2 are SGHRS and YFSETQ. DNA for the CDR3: TGCGCCAGCAGCTTGACCGGGACAGGGAATCAGCCCCAGCATTTT. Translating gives CASSLTGTGNQPQHF.

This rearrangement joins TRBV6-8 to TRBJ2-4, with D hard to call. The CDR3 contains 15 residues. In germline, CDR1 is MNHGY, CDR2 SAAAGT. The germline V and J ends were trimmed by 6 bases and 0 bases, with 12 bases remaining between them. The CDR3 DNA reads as TGTGCCAGCAGCCAACACGCCTTAGCCAAAAACATTCAGTACTTC. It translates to CASSQHALAKNIQYF.

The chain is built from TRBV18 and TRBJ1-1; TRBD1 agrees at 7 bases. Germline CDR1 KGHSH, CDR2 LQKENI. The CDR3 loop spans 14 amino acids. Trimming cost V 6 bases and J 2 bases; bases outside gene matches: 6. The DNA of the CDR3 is TGTGCCAGCTCTCATGGGACAGAAAACACTGAAGCTTTCTTT. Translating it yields CASSHGTENTEAFF.

CDR3 in DNA: TGTGCTAGTGGCCTAGCGGGAGGCCCCTACAATGAGCAGTTCTTC. Protein sequence: CASGLAGGPYNEQFF. The rearrangement joins TRBV12-5 to TRBJ2-1, with TRBD2 matching over 11 bases. This CDR3 has 15 residues. The V gene's germline CDR1 is LGHNT and CDR2 FRNRAP. V shed 6 bases, J shed 2 bases, and the junction held 3 bases outside the gene matches.

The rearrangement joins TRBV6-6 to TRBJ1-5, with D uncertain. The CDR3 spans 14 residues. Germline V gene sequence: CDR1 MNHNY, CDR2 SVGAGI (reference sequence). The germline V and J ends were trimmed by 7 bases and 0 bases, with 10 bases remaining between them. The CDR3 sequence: CASKGDSSNQPQHF. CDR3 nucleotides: TGTGCCAGCAAAGGAGACTCTAGCAATCAGCCCCAGCATTTT.

Here the CDR3 reads CAISEAGDNYGYTF. The CDR3 region has the DNA TGTGCCATCAGCGAAGCAGGGGATAACTATGGCTACACCTTC. This chain connects TRBV10-3 to TRBJ1-2; D may be TRBD1 (6 bases). Trimming took off 6 bases at V and 1 base at J, with 12 bases between the two ends. This CDR3 is built from 14 residues. Germline assignment: CDR1 ENHRY and CDR2 SYGVKD.